This is a list of T cell receptor beta chains from one sample in a study of blood T cell repertoires in COVID-19. Data came from immunoSEQ multiplex PCR; TCRdb stores just in-frame clones and leaves some out. The data hold over 200,000 clones, with 89% observed a single time. Sequenced input: peripheral blood. The receptors were sampled from a woman aged 40-49 years with acute or convalescent COVID-19. The CDR3 runs from the conserved cysteine through the conserved F or W. D genes are given only for firm matches. For some rows the clone size is stated as once, few or many, or as a class when expanded; others skip it.

NA TRBJ1-2 TRBV19 NA CASSIPGDSIISGYTF TGTGCCAGTAGTATCCCGGGTGACAGTATCATCAGTGGCTACACCTTC
TRBD1 TRBJ1-5 TRBV25-1 NA CASNGQGSNQPQHF TGTGCCAGCAATGGACAGGGTAGCAATCAGCCCCAGCATTTT
NA TRBJ2-2 TRBV5-4 NA CASSLIGSSGELFF TGTGCCAGCAGCTTGATAGGGAGTAGCGGGGAGCTGTTTTTT
NA TRBJ1-6 TRBV6-6 NA CASSPGIPGSSYNSPLHF TGTGCCAGCAGTCCAGGGATCCCAGGTAGCTCCTATAATTCACCCCTCCACTTT
NA TRBJ2-1 TRBV5-4 NA CASSLRGGSYNEQFF TGTGCCAGCAGCTTGAGGGGGGGCTCTTACAATGAGCAGTTCTTC
TRBD1 TRBJ1-2 TRBV19 once CASRTWNRGQDGYTF TGTGCCAGTAGAACCTGGAACAGGGGGCAGGATGGCTACACCTTC
NA TRBJ2-3 TRBV24-1 NA CATSDSVVSTDTQYF TGTGCCACCAGTGATTCGGTAGTTAGCACAGATACGCAGTATTTT
TRBD1 TRBJ1-5 TRBV12-5 NA CASGLGQGAVQPQHF TGTGCTAGTGGTTTGGGACAGGGGGCCGTTCAGCCCCAGCATTTT
NA TRBJ1-1 TRBV5-4 NA CASSHLPPRRGGTEAFF TGTGCCAGCAGCCACCTTCCTCCCAGGAGGGGGGGGACTGAAGCTTTCTTT
NA TRBJ1-6 TRBV6-1 once CASSETRANSPLHF TGTGCCAGCAGTGAAACCCGAGCAAATTCACCCCTCCACTTT
NA TRBJ2-1 TRBV24-1 NA CATSDGTTLRDEQFF TGTGCCACCAGTGATGGGACAACCCTTAGGGATGAGCAGTTCTTC
NA TRBJ1-5 TRBV6-1 NA CASSEAIGGKHF TGTGCCAGCAGTGAAGCTATAGGGGGTAAGCATTTT
TRBD2 TRBJ2-3 TRBV5-1 NA CASSFGRGGTDTQYF TGCGCCAGCAGCTTTGGGCGGGGGGGCACAGATACGCAGTATTTT
NA TRBJ1-6 TRBV30 NA CAWRAPGVNSPLHF TGTGCCTGGAGGGCTCCAGGGGTTAATTCACCCCTCCACTTT
TRBD1 TRBJ1-4 TRBV18 NA CASSPRTGDRGEKLFF TGTGCCAGCTCACCGCGGACAGGGGACCGTGGTGAAAAACTGTTTTTT
TRBD1 TRBJ2-2 TRBV27 NA CASSPPGQYAGELFF TGTGCCAGCAGTCCTCCGGGACAGTATGCCGGGGAGCTGTTTTTT
NA TRBJ1-3 TRBV27 once CASSFGGSGNTIYF TGTGCCAGCAGTTTCGGTGGTTCTGGAAACACCATATATTTT
TRBD1 TRBJ1-2 TRBV5-1 NA CASSQDRTGDYGYTF TGCGCCAGCAGCCAAGACCGGACAGGGGACTATGGCTACACCTTC
TRBD1 TRBJ2-1 TRBV19 NA CASQSSRDRGYNEQFF TGTGCCAGTCAATCAAGTAGGGACAGGGGCTACAATGAGCAGTTCTTC
NA TRBJ1-3 TRBV5-5 NA CASSGRVISGNTIYF TGTGCCAGCAGCGGCAGGGTTATCTCTGGAAACACCATATATTTT
NA TRBJ1-1 TRBV6-5 NA CASKRLGVTEAFF TGTGCCAGCAAAAGGTTAGGGGTCACTGAAGCTTTCTTT
NA TRBJ1-1 TRBV18 NA CASSRQAPNTEAFF TGTGCCAGCTCACGACAGGCTCCGAACACTGAAGCTTTCTTT
NA TRBJ1-2 TRBV7-8 NA CASSLARDTSNYGYTF TGTGCCAGCAGCTTAGCTCGAGACACTTCTAACTATGGCTACACCTTC
TRBD1 TRBJ1-6 TRBV6-6 NA CASSYRDRVESPLHF TGTGCCAGCAGTTACCGGGACAGGGTGGAATCACCCCTCCACTTT
NA TRBJ2-5 TRBV1 NA CTSSPLLSLAGGRTQETQYF TGCACCAGCAGCCCCCTGTTGTCCCTAGCGGGGGGAAGAACCCAAGAGACCCAGTACTTC
TRBD2 TRBJ2-5 TRBV7-8 NA CASRAGSGRKKWETQYF TGTGCCAGCAGAGCAGGTAGCGGGAGGAAAAAATGGGAGACCCAGTACTTC
NA TRBJ1-1 TRBV20-1 few CSASRQTEAFF TGCAGTGCTAGCCGACAAACTGAAGCTTTCTTT
NA TRBJ2-3 TRBV9 NA CASSLRDTQYF TGTGCCAGCAGCCTCAGAGATACGCAGTATTTT
NA TRBJ1-2 TRBV7-2 NA CASSLVSPRDYGYTF TGTGCCAGCAGCTTAGTGTCCCCCCGAGACTATGGCTACACCTTC
NA TRBJ1-3 TRBV6-5 NA CASSTHPGAGNTIYF TGTGCCAGCAGTACACACCCAGGGGCAGGAAACACCATATATTTT
NA TRBJ1-5 TRBV7-9 NA CASSRGQQDQPQHF TGTGCCAGCAGCCGTGGACAGCAGGATCAGCCCCAGCATTTT
NA TRBJ1-2 TRBV4-2 NA CASSQEAGGYGYTF TGTGCCAGCAGCCAAGAGGCCGGGGGCTATGGCTACACCTTC
NA TRBJ1-2 TRBV11-2 once CASSLASGLAAGGYTF TGTGCCAGCAGCTTAGCCTCAGGGTTAGCGGCCGGTGGCTACACCTTC
NA TRBJ1-1 TRBV6-5 NA CASSPGGGGETEAFF TGTGCCAGCAGCCCCGGAGGCGGAGGGGAAACTGAAGCTTTCTTT
TRBD1 TRBJ1-6 TRBV18 NA CASSPQDRDLRSPLHF TGTGCCAGCTCACCCCAGGACAGGGATTTAAGATCACCCCTCCACTTT
TRBD2 TRBJ2-5 TRBV9 NA CASSVAPSGEETQYF TGTGCCAGCAGCGTAGCGCCTAGCGGGGAAGAGACCCAGTACTTC
TRBD1 TRBJ1-5 TRBV3-1/TRBV3-2 NA CASSQGTGGNQPQHF TGTGCCAGCAGCCAAGGGACAGGGGGCAATCAGCCCCAGCATTTT
NA TRBJ1-2 TRBV3-1/TRBV3-2 NA CASSQGLGGANYGYTF TGTGCCAGCAGCCAAGGCCTTGGGGGGGCTAACTATGGCTACACCTTC
NA TRBJ1-2 TRBV12-5 few CASGLRLRGGGYTF TGTGCTAGTGGTTTGCGCCTTCGAGGCGGTGGCTACACCTTC
TRBD1 TRBJ1-1 TRBV10-1 NA CASRDRLNTEAFF TGCGCCAGCAGGGACAGGCTGAACACTGAAGCTTTCTTT
TRBD1 TRBJ1-1 TRBV19 NA CASSIWVRGDTEAFF TGTGCCAGTAGTATTTGGGTCAGGGGGGATACTGAAGCTTTCTTT
NA TRBJ1-1 TRBV7-3 few CASSSEDMGTEAFF TGTGCCAGCAGCTCCGAGGATATGGGCACTGAAGCTTTCTTT
TRBD2 TRBJ2-5 TRBV2 NA CASSEWGGETQYF TGTGCCAGCAGTGAATGGGGAGGGGAGACCCAGTACTTC
NA TRBJ1-5 TRBV15 NA CATSRDRDNRPQHF TGTGCCACCAGCAGAGATCGGGACAATCGGCCCCAGCATTTT
TRBD1 TRBJ1-5 TRBV5-1 NA CASSLFGQDNQPQHF TGCGCCAGCAGCTTGTTTGGACAGGATAATCAGCCCCAGCATTTT
NA TRBJ2-5 TRBV5-4 once CASSSGEGGVPGETQYF TGTGCCAGCAGCTCGGGCGAAGGGGGTGTTCCGGGAGAGACCCAGTACTTC
TRBD1 TRBJ1-1 TRBV30 NA CAWSDTGARTEAFF TGTGCCTGGAGTGATACAGGGGCTCGCACTGAAGCTTTCTTT
NA TRBJ1-1 TRBV5-4 NA CASRLSEGTEAFF TGTGCCAGCCGACTTTCGGAGGGTACTGAAGCTTTCTTT
TRBD1 TRBJ1-1 TRBV11-2 NA CASSKSGTGGGTEAFF TGTGCCAGCAGCAAATCCGGGACAGGGGGCGGCACTGAAGCTTTCTTT
TRBD1 TRBJ1-2 TRBV5-1 NA CASSLTSGGPKSDTF TGCGCCAGCAGCTTGACCTCAGGGGGCCCCAAGTCGGACACCTTC
NA TRBJ1-1 TRBV24-1 NA CATSYGGNTEAFF TGTGCCACCAGTTACGGGGGGAACACTGAAGCTTTCTTT